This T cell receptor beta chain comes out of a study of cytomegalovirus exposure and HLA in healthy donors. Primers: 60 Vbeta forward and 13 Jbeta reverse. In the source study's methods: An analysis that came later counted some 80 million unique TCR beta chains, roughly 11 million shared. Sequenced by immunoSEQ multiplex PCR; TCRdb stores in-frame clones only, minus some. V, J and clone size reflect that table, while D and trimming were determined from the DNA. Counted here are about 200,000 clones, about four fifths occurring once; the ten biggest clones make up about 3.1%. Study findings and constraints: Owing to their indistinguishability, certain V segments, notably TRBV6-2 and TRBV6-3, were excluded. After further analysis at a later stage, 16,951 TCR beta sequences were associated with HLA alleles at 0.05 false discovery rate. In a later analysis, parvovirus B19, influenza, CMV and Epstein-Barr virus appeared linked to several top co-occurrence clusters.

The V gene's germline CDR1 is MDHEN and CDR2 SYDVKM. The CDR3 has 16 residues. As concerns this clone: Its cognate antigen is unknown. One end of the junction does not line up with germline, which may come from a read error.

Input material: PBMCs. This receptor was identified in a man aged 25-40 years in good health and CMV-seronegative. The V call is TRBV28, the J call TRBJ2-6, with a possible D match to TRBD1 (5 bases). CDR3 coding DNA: TGTGCCAGCAGTTTTGGATGGCTCTCTGGGGCCAGCGTCCTGACTTTC. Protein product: CASSFGWLSGASVLTF.